A single sample is the source of the 26 T cell receptor beta chains below, sequenced in a study of cytomegalovirus exposure and HLA in healthy donors (dated by TCRdb to about 2017). The library relied on the immunoSEQ multiplex PCR assay. The multiplex PCR relied on a mix of 60 forward primers for TCR Vbeta segments and 13 reverse primers for TCR Jbeta segments. The immuneACCESS repertoire file appears here via TCRdb, limited to in-frame rearrangements. These files lack a portion of the clones; in checked studies, under half of the deficit traces to unresolved V genes, and the cause of the others is not known. For this sample the table gives almost 95,000 clones, of which roughly 63% were detected only once. Together, the top ten hold approximately 2.7% of the sample. The sequenced material came from PBMCs. These receptors came from a man aged 50-60 years in good health and CMV-seronegative.

The chain couples TRBV2 to TRBJ2-2; 13 bases align to TRBD2. The ends lost 2 bases at V and 3 bases at J; junction bases unmatched: 3. From germline, CDR1 is SNHLY and CDR2 FYNNEI. The CDR3 runs 17 residues. The CDR3, as DNA: TGTGCCAGCAGTGAAAGACTAGCGGGAGGTGACACCGGGGAGCTGTTTTTT. It codes for CASSERLAGGDTGELFF.

The chain joins TRBV29-1 to TRBJ1-1; a weak D match, TRBD1 (6 bases). CDR1 is SQVTM, CDR2 ANQGSEA, per germline. The CDR3 sequence is 14 residues long. The V end lost 7 bases, the J end lost 1 base, and 16 bases lay between the germline ends. The CDR3 sequence: CSAMRGSANTEAFF. Written as DNA, the CDR3 is TGCAGCGCTATGAGGGGGTCAGCGAACACTGAAGCTTTCTTT.

The chain carries TRBV7-8 and TRBJ2-7; possibly TRBD2 for D (6 bases). The CDR3 spans 14 residues. V was trimmed by 0 bases and J by 2 bases, leaving 8 bases between them. The germline V gene encodes CDR1 SGHVS and CDR2 FQNEAQ. CDR3 amino acids: CASSLAGGTYEQYF. The CDR3 DNA follows: TGTGCCAGCAGCTTAGCGGGAGGTACCTACGAGCAGTACTTC.

This clone came up a few times. The V gene is TRBV5-1, the J gene TRBJ2-7; D is perhaps TRBD2 (6 bases). Germline-derived CDR1 and CDR2 are SGHRS and YFSETQ. The CDR3 has 15 residues. V was cut by 4 bases and J by 2 bases, with 16 bases left in between. CDR3 in amino acids: CASSLGGTPTYEQYF. The CDR3 DNA reads TGCGCCAGCAGCCTTGGCGGGACGCCCACCTACGAGCAGTACTTC.

The V call is TRBV6-1, the J call TRBJ1-2; 10 nucleotides align to TRBD1. With V trimmed by 3 bases and J by 4 bases, 8 bases remained unmatched. From germline, CDR1 is MNHNS and CDR2 SASEGT. The CDR3 length is 16 residues. DNA of the CDR3: TGTGCCAGCAGTGACCCCTTTGGGACAGGGGTCTATGGCTACACCTTC. This encodes CASSDPFGTGVYGYTF.

The CDR3 region is CASSNDRVTEQFF. As DNA, the CDR3 is TGTGCCAGCAGTAACGACAGGGTCACTGAGCAGTTCTTC. This chain connects TRBV6-6 to TRBJ2-1, with TRBD1 identical over 7 bases. The length of the CDR3 is 13 residues. The germline V gene encodes CDR1 MNHNY and CDR2 SVGAGI (reference sequence). Trimming cost V 5 bases and J 9 bases; bases outside gene matches: 7.

This clone was seen repeatedly, ten times or more. The chain has TRBV5-6 and TRBJ1-5, with 7 bases lining up with TRBD1. V lost 3 bases to trimming and J lost 4 bases; unmatched junction nucleotides: 7. The CDR3 consists of 15 residues. CDR1 is SGHDT and CDR2 is YYEEEE in the germline V gene. CDR3 sequence (DNA): TGTGCCAGCAGCTACCGGGACAGCGTAAATCAGCCCCAGCATTTT. Protein sequence: CASSYRDSVNQPQHF.

The chain is built from TRBV10-3 and TRBJ2-7, with 7 nucleotides matching TRBD2. Germline V gene lookup returns CDR1 ENHRY and CDR2 SYGVKD. The CDR3 loop spans 14 amino acids. V trimming: 6 bases; J trimming: 1 base; junction bases outside the gene matches: 6. The CDR3 protein is CAIRPGGGSYEQYF. CDR3 sequence (DNA): TGTGCCATCAGACCGGGGGGAGGTTCCTACGAGCAGTACTTC.

About this clone: Distinct nucleotide sequences in the sample also encode this CDR3. The chain uses TRBV28 and TRBJ2-3, with 7 bases aligning to TRBD2. Trimming at V came to 5 bases and at J to 4 bases, leaving 6 bases not matched to a gene. The CDR3 extends over 14 amino acids. Germline lookup yields CDR1 MDHEN and CDR2 SYDVKM. CDR3 loop: CASSLPGLADTQYF. For the CDR3, the DNA is TGTGCCAGCAGTCTCCCCGGACTAGCAGATACGCAGTATTTT.

This clone was seen just once. The rearrangement uses TRBV6-5 and TRBJ2-7, with 7 bases identical to TRBD2. The CDR3 covers 16 residues. Germline loops: CDR1 MNHEY, CDR2 SVGAGI. The J segment lost 0 bases and the V segment lost 0 bases, leaving 5 bases of the junction unmatched. CDR3 in DNA: TGTGCCAGCAGTTACTCGGGGGGGAGAAGCTCCTACGAGCAGTACTTC. It yields the protein CASSYSGGRSSYEQYF.

Here the CDR3 reads CAISESSAGNTEAFF. CDR3 bases: TGTGCCATCAGTGAGTCTTCAGCGGGGAATACTGAAGCTTTCTTT. The V call is TRBV10-3, the J call TRBJ1-1; D is unresolved. The germline V and J ends were trimmed by 0 bases and 5 bases, with 13 bases remaining between them. Per germline, CDR1 ENHRY and CDR2 SYGVKD. CDR3 length equals 15 residues.

On this clone: The same CDR3 arises from other DNA sequences in this sample as well. The chain couples TRBV5-1 to TRBJ2-1, with 7 positions matching TRBD2. Trimming removed 0 bases from V and 7 bases from J; junction bases left unmatched: 1. Germline V gene lookup returns CDR1 SGHRS and CDR2 YFSETQ. This CDR3 has 13 amino acids. CDR3 nucleotide sequence: TGCGCCAGCAGCTTGGCCGGGGGGAATGAGCAGTTCTTC. This gives the protein CASSLAGGNEQFF.

This rearrangement joins TRBV4-2 to TRBJ2-1; 8 bases match TRBD2. Germline loops: CDR1 LGHNA, CDR2 YNFKEQ. The CDR3 length is 17 residues. V shed 3 bases, J shed 3 bases, and the junction held 10 bases outside the gene matches. Written as DNA, the CDR3 is TGTGCCAGCAGCCATGATCCCCACAGCGGGGGCTACAATGAGCAGTTCTTC. Its translation: CASSHDPHSGGYNEQFF.

The sample holds one count of this clone. The chain employs TRBV7-3 and TRBJ1-2; D unclear. Trimming removed 7 bases from V and 1 base from J, with 16 bases in between. The CDR3 sequence is 15 residues long. CDR1 SGHTA and CDR2 FQGTGA come from the germline V gene. The CDR3 DNA follows: TGTGCCAGCAAAGAGCCCGTTGCTTTTAACTATGGCTACACCTTC. Protein sequence: CASKEPVAFNYGYTF.

This clone has a handful of counts. The chain carries TRBV5-1 and TRBJ2-1; a possible D gene is TRBD1 (6 bases). CDR1 is SGHRS, CDR2 YFSETQ, per germline. V lost 1 base, J lost 5 bases, and 16 bases lay in between. The CDR3 covers 16 residues. CDR3 sequence: CASSLIVGTYNNEQFF. The CDR3, as DNA: TGCGCCAGCAGCTTGATCGTCGGGACATATAACAATGAGCAGTTCTTC.

The rearrangement joins TRBV14 to TRBJ1-2; D is possibly TRBD1 (5 bases). CDR1 is SGHDN, CDR2 FVKESK, per germline. Trimming took 0 bases from V and 5 from J, leaving 13 bases between them. CDR3 length equals 15 residues. The CDR3 DNA sequence: TGTGCCAGCAGCCAAGATCGCCGGGGGGGATATGGCTACACCTTC. Its translation: CASSQDRRGGYGYTF.

This chain joins TRBV4-3 and TRBJ1-5, with D unresolved. CDR1 is LGHNA and CDR2 is YSLEER in the germline V gene. CDR3 size: 14 residues. V gave up 1 base and J gave up 6 bases, with 10 bases separating them. The CDR3 coding sequence is TGCGCCAGCAGCCAAGTTCAGGCCCTTCAGCCCCAGCATTTT. Amino acids: CASSQVQALQPQHF.

The chain combines TRBV29-1 with TRBJ2-3; TRBD1 aligns across 10 bases. The CDR3 sequence is 15 residues long. Germline lookup yields CDR1 SQVTM and CDR2 ANQGSEA. J was trimmed by 2 bases and V by 4 bases; bases with no gene match: 6. CDR3 sequence: CSVAPGQGFTDTQYF. Written as DNA, the CDR3 is TGCAGCGTTGCACCGGGACAGGGGTTCACAGATACGCAGTATTTT.

V gene TRBV5-1 combines with J gene TRBJ2-3; a weak D match, TRBD1 (5 bases). The V end lost 1 base, the J end lost 3 bases, and 9 bases lay between the germline ends. The CDR3 loop spans 14 amino acids. Germline V lookup: CDR1 SGHRS, CDR2 YFSETQ. CDR3 coding DNA: TGCGCCAGCAGCTTGATGCAGGGTACAGATACGCAGTATTTT. Translating it yields CASSLMQGTDTQYF.

This clone was observed a few times. The chain carries TRBV5-1 and TRBJ1-1; D is perhaps TRBD1 (5 bases). The V gene's germline CDR1 is SGHRS and CDR2 YFSETQ. Trimming removed 4 bases at V and 11 bases at J, with 21 bases between. This CDR3 region has 14 residues. The CDR3 sequence is CASSDQIQGTGAFF. The CDR3 region has the DNA TGCGCCAGCAGCGATCAAATTCAGGGAACCGGGGCTTTCTTT.

The chain couples TRBV4-1 to TRBJ2-7; TRBD1 matches 7 bases. The germline gives CDR1 MGHRA, CDR2 YSYEKL. V lost 4 bases and J lost 5; bases outside the gene matches: 11. The CDR3 runs to 15 residues. The CDR3 loop is CASSLFRDSTHEQYF. DNA of the CDR3: TGCGCCAGCAGCCTATTCCGGGACAGTACCCACGAGCAGTACTTC.

The J gene is TRBJ2-1, the V gene TRBV29-1; 7 bases are shared with TRBD1. The V gene end was trimmed by 7 bases and the J gene end by 6 bases; junction bases not matched to a gene: 12. The CDR3 is 14 residues long. CDR1 is SQVTM, CDR2 ANQGSEA, per germline. The CDR3 loop is CSGGQALGANEQFF. CDR3 sequence (DNA): TGCAGCGGAGGACAGGCACTAGGTGCCAATGAGCAGTTCTTC.

This chain uses TRBV19 with TRBJ2-3; 8 positions match TRBD2. V shed 3 bases, J shed 1 base, and the junction held 12 bases outside the gene matches. Germline V gene lookup returns CDR1 LNHDA and CDR2 SQIVND (reference sequence). This CDR3 spans 18 amino acids. The CDR3 sequence is CASSMIPRGGAGTDTQYF. CDR3 nucleotides: TGTGCCAGTAGTATGATTCCTCGGGGGGGTGCTGGCACAGATACGCAGTATTTT.

This clone showed up just once. One end of the junction is discordant with germline, which a read error may explain. The gene calls are TRBV7-7 and TRBJ2-3; tentative D call: TRBD2 (5 bases). Germline V gene lookup returns CDR1 SSHAT and CDR2 FNYEAQ (reference sequence). The CDR3 spans 15 residues. The CDR3 nucleotides are TGTGCTAGCAGTCGTTCGGGGAAACGGGAAGATACGCAGTATTTT. Amino acids: CASSRSGKREDTQYF.

The DNA for the CDR3 is TGTGCCAGCAGCTTAGCAGGAGTTAACTATGGCTACACCTTC. Translated, it gives CASSLAGVNYGYTF. This chain connects TRBV7-9 to TRBJ1-2, with unresolved D. CDR3 length equals 14 residues. CDR1 is SEHNR, CDR2 FQNEAQ, per germline (reference sequence). V lost 0 bases and J lost 1, with 6 bases in between.

The V call is TRBV30, the J call TRBJ1-1; 7 nucleotides agree with TRBD1. The junction had 15 bases not matched to a gene; V was cut back by 3 bases and J by 5 bases. CDR1 is GTSNPN, CDR2 SVGIG, per germline (reference sequence). The CDR3 is 16 amino acids. CDR3 in amino acids: CAWSSGTVSGGTEAFF. CDR3 coding DNA: TGTGCCTGGAGCTCCGGGACGGTGTCAGGGGGGACTGAAGCTTTCTTT. Full variable domain (remainder filled in from reference TRBV30 and TRBJ1-1): SQTIHQWPATLVQPVGSPLSLECTVEGTSNPNLYWYRQAAGRGLQLLFYSVGIGQISSEVPQNLSASRPQDRQFILSSKKLLLSDSGFYLCAWSSGTVSGGTEAFFGQGTRLTVV.